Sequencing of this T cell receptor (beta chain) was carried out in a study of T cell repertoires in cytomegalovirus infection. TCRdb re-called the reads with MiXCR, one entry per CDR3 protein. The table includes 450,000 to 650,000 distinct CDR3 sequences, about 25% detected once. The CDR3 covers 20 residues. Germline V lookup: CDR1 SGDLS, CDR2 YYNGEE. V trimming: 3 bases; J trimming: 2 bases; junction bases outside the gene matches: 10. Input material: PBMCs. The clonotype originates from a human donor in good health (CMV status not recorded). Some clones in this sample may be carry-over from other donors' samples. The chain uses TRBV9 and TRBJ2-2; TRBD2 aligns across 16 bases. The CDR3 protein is CASSEDPGTSGRVNTGELFF. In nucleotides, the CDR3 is TGTGCCAGCAGCGAGGATCCCGGGACTAGCGGGAGGGTCAACACCGGGGAGCTGTTTTTT.